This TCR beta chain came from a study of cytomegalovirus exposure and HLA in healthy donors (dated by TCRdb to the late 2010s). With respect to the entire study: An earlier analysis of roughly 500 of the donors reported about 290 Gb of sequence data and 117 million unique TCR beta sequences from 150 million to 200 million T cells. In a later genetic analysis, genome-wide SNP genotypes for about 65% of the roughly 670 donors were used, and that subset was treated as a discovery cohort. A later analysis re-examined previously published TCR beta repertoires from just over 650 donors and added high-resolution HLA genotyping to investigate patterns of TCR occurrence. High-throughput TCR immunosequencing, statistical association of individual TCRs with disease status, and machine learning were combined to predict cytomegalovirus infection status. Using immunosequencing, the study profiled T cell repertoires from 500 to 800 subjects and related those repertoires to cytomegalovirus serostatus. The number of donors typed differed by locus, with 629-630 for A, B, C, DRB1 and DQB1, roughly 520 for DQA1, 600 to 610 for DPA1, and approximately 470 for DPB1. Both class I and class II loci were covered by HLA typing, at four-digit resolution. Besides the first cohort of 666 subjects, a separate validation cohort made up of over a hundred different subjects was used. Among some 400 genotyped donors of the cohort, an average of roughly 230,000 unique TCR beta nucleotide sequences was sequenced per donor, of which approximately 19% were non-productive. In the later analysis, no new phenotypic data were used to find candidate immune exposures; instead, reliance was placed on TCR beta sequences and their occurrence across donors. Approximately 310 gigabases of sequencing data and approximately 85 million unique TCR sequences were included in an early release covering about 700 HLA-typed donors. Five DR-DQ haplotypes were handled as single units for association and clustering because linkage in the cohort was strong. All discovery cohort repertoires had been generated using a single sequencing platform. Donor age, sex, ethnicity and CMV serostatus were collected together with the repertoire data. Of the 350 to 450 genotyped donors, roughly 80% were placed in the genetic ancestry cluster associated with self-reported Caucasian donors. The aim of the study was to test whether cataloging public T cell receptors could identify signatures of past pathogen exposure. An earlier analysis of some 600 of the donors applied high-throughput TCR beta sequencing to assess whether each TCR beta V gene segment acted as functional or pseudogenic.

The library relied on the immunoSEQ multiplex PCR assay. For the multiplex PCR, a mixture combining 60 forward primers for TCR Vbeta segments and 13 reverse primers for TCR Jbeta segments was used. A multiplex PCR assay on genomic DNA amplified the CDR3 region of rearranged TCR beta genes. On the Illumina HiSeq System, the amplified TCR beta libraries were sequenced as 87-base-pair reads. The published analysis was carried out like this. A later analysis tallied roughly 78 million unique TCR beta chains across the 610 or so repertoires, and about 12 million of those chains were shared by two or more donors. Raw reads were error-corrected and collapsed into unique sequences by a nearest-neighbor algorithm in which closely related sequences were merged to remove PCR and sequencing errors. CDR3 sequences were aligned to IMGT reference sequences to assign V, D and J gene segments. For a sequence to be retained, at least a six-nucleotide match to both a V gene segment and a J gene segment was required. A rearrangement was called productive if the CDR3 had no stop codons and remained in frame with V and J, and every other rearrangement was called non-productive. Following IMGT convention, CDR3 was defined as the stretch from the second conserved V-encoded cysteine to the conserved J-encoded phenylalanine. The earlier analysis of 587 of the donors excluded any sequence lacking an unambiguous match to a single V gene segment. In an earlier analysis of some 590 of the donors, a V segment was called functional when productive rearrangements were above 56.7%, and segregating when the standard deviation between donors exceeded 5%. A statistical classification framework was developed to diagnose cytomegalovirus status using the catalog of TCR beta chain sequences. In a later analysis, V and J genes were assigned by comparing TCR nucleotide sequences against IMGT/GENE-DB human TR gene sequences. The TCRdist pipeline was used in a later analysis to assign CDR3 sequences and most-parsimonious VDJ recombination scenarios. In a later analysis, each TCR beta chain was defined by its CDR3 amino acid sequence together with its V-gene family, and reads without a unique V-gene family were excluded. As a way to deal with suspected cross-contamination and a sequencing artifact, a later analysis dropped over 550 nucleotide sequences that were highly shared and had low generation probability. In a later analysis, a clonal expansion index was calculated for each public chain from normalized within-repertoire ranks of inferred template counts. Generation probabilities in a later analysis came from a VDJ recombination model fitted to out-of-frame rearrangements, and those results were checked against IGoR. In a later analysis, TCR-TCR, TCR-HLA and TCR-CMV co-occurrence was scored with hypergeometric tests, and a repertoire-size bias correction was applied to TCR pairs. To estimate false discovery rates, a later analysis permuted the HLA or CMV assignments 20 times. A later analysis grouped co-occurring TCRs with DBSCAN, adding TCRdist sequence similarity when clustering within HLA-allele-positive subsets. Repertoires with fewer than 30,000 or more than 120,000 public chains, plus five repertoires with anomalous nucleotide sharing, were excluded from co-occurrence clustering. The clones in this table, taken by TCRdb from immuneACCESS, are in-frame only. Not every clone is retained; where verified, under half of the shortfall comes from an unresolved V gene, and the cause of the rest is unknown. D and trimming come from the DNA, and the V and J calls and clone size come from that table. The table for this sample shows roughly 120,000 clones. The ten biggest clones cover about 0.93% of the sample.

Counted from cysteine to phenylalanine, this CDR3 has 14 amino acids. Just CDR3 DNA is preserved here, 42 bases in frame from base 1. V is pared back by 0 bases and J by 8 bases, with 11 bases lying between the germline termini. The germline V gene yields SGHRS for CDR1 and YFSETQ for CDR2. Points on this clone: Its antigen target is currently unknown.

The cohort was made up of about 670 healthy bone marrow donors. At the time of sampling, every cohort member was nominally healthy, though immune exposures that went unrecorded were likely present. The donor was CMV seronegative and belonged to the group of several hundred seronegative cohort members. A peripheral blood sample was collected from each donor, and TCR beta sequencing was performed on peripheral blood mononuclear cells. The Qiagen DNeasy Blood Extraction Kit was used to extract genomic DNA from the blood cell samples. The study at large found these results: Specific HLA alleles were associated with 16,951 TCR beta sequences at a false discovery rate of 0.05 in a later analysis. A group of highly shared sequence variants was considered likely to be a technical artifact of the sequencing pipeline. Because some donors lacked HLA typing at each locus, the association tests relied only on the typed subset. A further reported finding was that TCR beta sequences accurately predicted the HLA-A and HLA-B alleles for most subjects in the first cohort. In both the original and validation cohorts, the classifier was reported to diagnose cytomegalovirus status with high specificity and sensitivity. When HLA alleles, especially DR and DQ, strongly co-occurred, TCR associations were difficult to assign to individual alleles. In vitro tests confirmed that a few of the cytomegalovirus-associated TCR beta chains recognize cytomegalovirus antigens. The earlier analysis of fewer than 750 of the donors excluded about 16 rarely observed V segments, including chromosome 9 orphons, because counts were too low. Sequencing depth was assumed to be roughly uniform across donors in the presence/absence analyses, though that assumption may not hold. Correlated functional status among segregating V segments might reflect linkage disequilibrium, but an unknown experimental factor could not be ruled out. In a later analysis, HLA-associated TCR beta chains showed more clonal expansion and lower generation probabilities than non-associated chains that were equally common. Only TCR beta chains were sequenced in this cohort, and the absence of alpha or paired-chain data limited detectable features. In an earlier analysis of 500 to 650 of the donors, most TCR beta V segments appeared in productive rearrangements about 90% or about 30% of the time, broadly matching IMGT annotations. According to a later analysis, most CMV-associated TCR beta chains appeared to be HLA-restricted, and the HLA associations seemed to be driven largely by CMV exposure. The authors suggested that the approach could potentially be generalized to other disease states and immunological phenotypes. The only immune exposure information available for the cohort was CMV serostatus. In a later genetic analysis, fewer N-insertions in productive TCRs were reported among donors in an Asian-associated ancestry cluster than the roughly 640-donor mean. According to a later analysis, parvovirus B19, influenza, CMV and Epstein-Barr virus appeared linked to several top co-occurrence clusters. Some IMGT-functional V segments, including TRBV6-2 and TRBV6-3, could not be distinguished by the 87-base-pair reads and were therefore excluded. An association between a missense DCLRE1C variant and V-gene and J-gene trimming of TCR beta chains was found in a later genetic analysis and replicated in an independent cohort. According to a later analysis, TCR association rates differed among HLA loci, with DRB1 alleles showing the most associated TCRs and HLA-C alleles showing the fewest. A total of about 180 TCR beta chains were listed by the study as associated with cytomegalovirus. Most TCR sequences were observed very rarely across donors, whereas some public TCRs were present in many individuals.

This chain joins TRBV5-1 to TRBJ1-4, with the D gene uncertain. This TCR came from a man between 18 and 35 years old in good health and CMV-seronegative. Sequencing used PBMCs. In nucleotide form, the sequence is TGCGCCAGCAGCTTGGCTCCTCCACACGAAAAACTGTTTTTT. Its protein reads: CASSLAPPHEKLFF.